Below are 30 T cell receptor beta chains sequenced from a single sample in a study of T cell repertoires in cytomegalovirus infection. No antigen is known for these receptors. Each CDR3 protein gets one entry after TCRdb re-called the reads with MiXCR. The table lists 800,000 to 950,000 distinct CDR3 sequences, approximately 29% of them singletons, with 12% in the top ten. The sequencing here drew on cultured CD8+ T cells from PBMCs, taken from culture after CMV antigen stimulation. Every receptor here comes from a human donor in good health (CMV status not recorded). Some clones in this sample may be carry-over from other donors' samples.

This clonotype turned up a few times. The CDR3 is CASSIGGDYNEQFF. Here the CDR3 DNA reads TGTGCCAGTAGTATAGGTGGGGACTACAATGAGCAGTTCTTC. The V and J genes are TRBV19 and TRBJ2-1; D call uncertain. V was shortened by 1 base and J by 3 bases, with 7 bases between the two germline ends. Germline V gene lookup returns CDR1 LNHDA and CDR2 SQIVND (reference sequence). This CDR3 contains 14 residues.

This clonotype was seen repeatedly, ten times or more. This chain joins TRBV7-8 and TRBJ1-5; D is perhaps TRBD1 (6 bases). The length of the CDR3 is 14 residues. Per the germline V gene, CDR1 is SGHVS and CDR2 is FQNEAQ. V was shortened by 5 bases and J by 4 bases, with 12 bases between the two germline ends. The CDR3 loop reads CASSRYRENQPQHF. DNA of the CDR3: TGTGCCAGCAGCAGATACAGGGAAAATCAGCCCCAGCATTTT.

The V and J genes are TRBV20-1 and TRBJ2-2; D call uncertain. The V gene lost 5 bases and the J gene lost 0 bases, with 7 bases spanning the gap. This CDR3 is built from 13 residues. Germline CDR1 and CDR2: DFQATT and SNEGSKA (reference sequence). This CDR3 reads CSAPGPNTGELFF. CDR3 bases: TGCAGTGCTCCTGGGCCGAACACCGGGGAGCTGTTTTTT.

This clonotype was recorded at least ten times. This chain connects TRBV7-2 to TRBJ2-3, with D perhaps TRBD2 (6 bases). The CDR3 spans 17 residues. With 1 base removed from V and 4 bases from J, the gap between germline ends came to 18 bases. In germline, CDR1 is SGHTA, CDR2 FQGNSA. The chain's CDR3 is CASSLEIGRGKADTQYF. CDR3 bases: TGTGCCAGCAGCTTAGAGATTGGGCGGGGAAAGGCAGATACGCAGTATTTT.

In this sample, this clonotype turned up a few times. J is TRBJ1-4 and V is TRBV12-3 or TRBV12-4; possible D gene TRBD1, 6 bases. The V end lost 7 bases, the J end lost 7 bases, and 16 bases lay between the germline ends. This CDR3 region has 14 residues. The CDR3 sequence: CASTKQGWSEKLFF. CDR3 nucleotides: TGTGCCAGCACCAAACAGGGTTGGAGTGAAAAACTGTTTTTT.

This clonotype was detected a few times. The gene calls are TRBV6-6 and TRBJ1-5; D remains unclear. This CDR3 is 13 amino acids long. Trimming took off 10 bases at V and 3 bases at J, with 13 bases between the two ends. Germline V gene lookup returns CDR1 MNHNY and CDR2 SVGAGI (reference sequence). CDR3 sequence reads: CATREAYNQPQHF. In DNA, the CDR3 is TGTGCCACCCGCGAGGCTTACAATCAGCCCCAGCATTTT.

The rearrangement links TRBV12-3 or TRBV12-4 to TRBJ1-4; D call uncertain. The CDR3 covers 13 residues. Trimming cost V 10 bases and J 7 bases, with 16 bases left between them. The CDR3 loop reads CANTSPQAEKLFF. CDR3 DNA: TGTGCCAACACCTCCCCCCAGGCTGAAAAACTGTTTTTT.

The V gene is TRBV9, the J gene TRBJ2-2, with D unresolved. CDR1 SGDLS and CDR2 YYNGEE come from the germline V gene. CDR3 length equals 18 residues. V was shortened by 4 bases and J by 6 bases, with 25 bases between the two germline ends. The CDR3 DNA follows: TGTGCCAGCAGCCCTCCCTCCTCCGTTCTGGCCACGGCCGGGGAGCTGTTTTTT. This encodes CASSPPSSVLATAGELFF.

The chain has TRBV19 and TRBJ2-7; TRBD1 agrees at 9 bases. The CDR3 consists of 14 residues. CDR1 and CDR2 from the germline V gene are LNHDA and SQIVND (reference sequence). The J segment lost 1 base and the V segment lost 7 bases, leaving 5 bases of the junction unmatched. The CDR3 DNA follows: TGTGCCAGTACCCCGGGACAGGGTTCCTACGAGCAGTACTTC. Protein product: CASTPGQGSYEQYF.

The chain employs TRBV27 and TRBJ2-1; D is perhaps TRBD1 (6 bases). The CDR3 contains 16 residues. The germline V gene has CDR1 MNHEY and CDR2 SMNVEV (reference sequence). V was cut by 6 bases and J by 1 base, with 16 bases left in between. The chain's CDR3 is CASSFAGTYSYNEQFF. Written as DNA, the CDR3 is TGTGCCAGCAGCTTCGCCGGGACATATTCCTACAATGAGCAGTTCTTC.

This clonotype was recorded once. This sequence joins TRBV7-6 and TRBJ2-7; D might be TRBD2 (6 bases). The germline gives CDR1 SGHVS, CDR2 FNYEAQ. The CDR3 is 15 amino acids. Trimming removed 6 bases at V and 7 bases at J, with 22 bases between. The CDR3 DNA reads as TGTGCCAGCAGGAATTTGAGCACTAGCAGTGGGGAGCAGTACTTC. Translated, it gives CASRNLSTSSGEQYF. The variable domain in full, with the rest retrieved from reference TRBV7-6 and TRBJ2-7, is GAGVSQSPRYKVTKRGQDVALRCDPISGHVSLYWYRQALGQGPEFLTYFNYEAQQDKSGLPNDRFSAERPEGSISTLTIQRTEQRDSAMYRCASRNLSTSSGEQYFGPGTRLTVT.

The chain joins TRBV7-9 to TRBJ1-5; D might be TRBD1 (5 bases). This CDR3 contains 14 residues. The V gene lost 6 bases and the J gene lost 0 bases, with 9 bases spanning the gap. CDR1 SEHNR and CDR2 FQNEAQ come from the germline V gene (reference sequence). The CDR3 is CASRGGSSNQPQHF. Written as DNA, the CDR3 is TGTGCCAGCAGGGGGGGGTCTAGCAATCAGCCCCAGCATTTT.

The CDR3 bases are TGTGCCAGCAGCTCCCCCCGAGGGGGCCAAATGACAGATACGCAGTATTTT. It is translated as CASSSPRGGQMTDTQYF. This chain uses TRBV7-8 with TRBJ2-3; 7 bases match TRBD1. This CDR3 comprises 17 residues. Germline lookup yields CDR1 SGHVS and CDR2 FQNEAQ. J gave up 3 bases and V 4 bases, and 13 bases lay outside the gene matches.

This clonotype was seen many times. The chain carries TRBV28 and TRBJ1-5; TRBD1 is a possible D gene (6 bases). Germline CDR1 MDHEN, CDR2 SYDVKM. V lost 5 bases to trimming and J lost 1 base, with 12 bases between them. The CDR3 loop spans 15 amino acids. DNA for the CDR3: TGTGCCAGCAGTCGGAGGGGGAGCAGCAATCAGCCCCAGCATTTT. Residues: CASSRRGSSNQPQHF.

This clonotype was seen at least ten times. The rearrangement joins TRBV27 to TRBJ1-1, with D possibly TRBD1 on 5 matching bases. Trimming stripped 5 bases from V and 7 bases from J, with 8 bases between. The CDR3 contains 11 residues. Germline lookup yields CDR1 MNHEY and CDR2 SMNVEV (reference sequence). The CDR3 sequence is CASSRGGEAFF. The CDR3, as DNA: TGTGCCAGCAGTCGTGGGGGTGAAGCTTTCTTT.

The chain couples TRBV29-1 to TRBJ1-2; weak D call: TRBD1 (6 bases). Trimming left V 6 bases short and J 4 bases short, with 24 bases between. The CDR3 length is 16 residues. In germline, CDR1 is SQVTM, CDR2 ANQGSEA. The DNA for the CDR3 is TGCAGCGTGGAGAGGAGGGGGGGAGACATCGGCTATGGCTACACCTTC. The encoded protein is CSVERRGGDIGYGYTF.

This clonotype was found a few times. CDR3 in DNA: TGCGCCAGCAGCCAAGATGGGCAATCCTACAATGAGCAGTTCTTC. Amino acids: CASSQDGQSYNEQFF. The chain combines TRBV4-3 with TRBJ2-1; D is unresolved. The CDR3 has 15 amino acids. Germline values: CDR1 LGHNA, CDR2 YSLEER. V was clipped by 0 bases and J by 1 base, with 7 bases between them.

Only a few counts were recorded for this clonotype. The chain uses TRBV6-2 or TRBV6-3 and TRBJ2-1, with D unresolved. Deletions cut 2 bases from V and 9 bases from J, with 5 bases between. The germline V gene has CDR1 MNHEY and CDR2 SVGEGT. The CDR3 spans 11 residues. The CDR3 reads CASSYGPEQFF. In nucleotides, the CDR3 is TGTGCCAGCAGTTACGGGCCTGAGCAGTTCTTC.

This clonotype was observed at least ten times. The CDR3 DNA reads TGTGCCAGCAGTTTGAGTCCGACAGTGGGAACTGAAGCTTTCTTT. This codes for CASSLSPTVGTEAFF. This sequence joins TRBV27 and TRBJ1-1, with TRBD1 as a possible D gene (5 bases). Per the germline V gene, CDR1 is MNHEY and CDR2 is SMNVEV (reference sequence). V was clipped by 3 bases and J by 5 bases, with 16 bases between them. The CDR3 is made up of 15 amino acids.

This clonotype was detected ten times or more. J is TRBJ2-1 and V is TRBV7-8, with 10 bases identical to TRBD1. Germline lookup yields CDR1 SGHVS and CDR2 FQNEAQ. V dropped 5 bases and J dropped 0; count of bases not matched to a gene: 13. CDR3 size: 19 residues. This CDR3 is CASSLPGQGTGISYNEQFF. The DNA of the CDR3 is TGTGCCAGCAGCCTACCGGGACAGGGGACCGGAATCTCCTACAATGAGCAGTTCTTC. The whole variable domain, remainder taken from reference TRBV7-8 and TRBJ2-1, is GAGVSQSPRYKVAKRGQDVALRCDPISGHVSLFWYQQALGQGPEFLTYFQNEAQLDKSGLPSDRFFAERPEGSVSTLKIQRTQQEDSAVYLCASSLPGQGTGISYNEQFFGPGTRLTVL.

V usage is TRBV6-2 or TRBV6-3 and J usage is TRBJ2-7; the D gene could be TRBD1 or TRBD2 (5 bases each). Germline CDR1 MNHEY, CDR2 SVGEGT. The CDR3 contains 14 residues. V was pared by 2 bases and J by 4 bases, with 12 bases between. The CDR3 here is CASSYPGRRYEQYV. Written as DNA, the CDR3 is TGTGCCAGCAGTTACCCGGGACGGAGATACGAGCAGTACGTC.

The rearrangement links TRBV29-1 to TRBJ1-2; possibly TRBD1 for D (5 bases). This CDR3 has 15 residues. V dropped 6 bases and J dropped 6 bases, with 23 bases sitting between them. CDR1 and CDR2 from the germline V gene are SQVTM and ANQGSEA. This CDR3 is CSVPGGGSRIDGYTF. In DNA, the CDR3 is TGCAGCGTCCCGGGGGGGGGTTCGAGAATTGATGGCTACACCTTC.

CDR3 bases: TGTGCCAGCAGCTTGGAAAGGAGGCGGTATGGCTACACCTTC. Its translation is CASSLERRRYGYTF. The V and J genes are TRBV5-4 and TRBJ1-2; D remains unclear. Deletions cut 0 bases from V and 5 bases from J, with 11 bases between. The CDR3 runs 14 residues. Germline lookup yields CDR1 SGHNT and CDR2 YYREEE (reference sequence).

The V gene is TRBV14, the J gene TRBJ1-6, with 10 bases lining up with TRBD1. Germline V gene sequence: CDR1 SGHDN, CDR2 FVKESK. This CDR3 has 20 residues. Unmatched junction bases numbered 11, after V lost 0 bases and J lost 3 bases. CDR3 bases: TGTGCCAGCAGCCAAGAAGAAGACAGGGGGCGTGAAGACTATAATTCACCCCTCCACTTT. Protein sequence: CASSQEEDRGREDYNSPLHF.

This chain's CDR3 is CASSLIGQTYYGYTF. The CDR3 nucleotides read TGTGCCAGCAGCCTGATTGGACAGACTTACTATGGCTACACCTTC. The chain recombines TRBV9 with TRBJ1-2, with a weak D call TRBD1 (6 bases). CDR3 length equals 15 residues. The germline V gene has CDR1 SGDLS and CDR2 YYNGEE. Trimming removed 4 bases from V and 3 bases from J, with 16 bases in between.

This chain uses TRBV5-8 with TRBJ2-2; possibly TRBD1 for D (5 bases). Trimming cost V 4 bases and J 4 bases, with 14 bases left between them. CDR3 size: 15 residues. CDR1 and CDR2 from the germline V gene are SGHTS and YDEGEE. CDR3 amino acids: CASSDIRGGTGELFF. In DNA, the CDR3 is TGTGCCAGCAGCGATATTAGGGGTGGCACCGGGGAGCTGTTTTTT. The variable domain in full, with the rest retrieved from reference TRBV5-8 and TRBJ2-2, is EAGVTQSPTHLIKTRGQQATLRCSPISGHTSVYWYQQALGLGLQFLLWYDEGEERNRGNFPPRFSGRQFPNYSSELNVNALELEDSALYLCASSDIRGGTGELFFGEGSRLTVL.

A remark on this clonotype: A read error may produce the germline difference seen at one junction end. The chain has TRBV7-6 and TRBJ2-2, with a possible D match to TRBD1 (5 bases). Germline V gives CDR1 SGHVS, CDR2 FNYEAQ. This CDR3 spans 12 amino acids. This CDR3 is CVSSPDTPELFF. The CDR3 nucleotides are TGTGTCAGCAGCCCGGACACCCCAGAGCTGTTTTTT. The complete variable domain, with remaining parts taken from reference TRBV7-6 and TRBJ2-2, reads GAGVSQSPRYKVTKRGQDVALRCDPISGHVSLYWYRQALGQGPEFLTYFNYEAQQDKSGLPNDRFSAERPEGSISTLTIQRTEQRDSAMYRCVSSPDTPELFFGEGSRLTVL.

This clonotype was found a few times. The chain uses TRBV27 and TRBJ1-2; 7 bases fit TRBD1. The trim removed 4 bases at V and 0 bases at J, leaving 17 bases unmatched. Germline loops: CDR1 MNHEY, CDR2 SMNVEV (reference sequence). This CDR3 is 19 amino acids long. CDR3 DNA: TGTGCCAGCAGTTCAAGCCTCCCAGTCGAACAGGGGTCTAACTATGGCTACACCTTC. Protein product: CASSSSLPVEQGSNYGYTF.

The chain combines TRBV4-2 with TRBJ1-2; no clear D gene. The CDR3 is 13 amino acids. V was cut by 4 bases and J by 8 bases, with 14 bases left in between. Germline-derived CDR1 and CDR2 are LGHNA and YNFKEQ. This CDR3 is CASSPNPVKGYTF. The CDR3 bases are TGTGCCAGCAGCCCCAATCCCGTGAAAGGCTACACCTTC.

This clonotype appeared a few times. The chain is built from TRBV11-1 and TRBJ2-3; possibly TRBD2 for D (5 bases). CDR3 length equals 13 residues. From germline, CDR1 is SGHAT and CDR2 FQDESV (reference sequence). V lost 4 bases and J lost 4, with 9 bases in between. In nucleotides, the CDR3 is TGTGCCAGCAGCTCGGGGTCTGCAGATACGCAGTATTTT. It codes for CASSSGSADTQYF. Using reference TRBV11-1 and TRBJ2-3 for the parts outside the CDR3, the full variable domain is EAEVAQSPRYKITEKSQAVAFWCDPISGHATLYWYRQILGQGPELLVQFQDESVVDDSQLPKDRFSAERLKGVDSTLKIQPAELGDSAMYLCASSSGSADTQYFGPGTRLTVL.